These T cell receptor beta chains were read from a single sample in a study of cytomegalovirus exposure and HLA in healthy donors. Assay used: immunoSEQ multiplex PCR; TCRdb lists only in-frame clones, some missing. The sample gives 130,000 or so clones, 78% of which show up once; approximately 6% is in the top ten. The sample comprised PBMCs. The receptors here all came from a woman aged 40 to 50 in good health and CMV-seronegative. Both conserved end residues are part of each CDR3. Fields, in order: clone size, D gene, V gene, J gene, CDR3 DNA, CDR3 protein. The D gene is left open where the match is weak. Expanded clones get a size class; other rows say once, few or many, or leave the size out.

>NA|TRBD2|TRBV27|TRBJ2-5
TGTGCCAGCAGACTTAGCGGGAGCGGAGAGACCCAGTACTTC
CASRLSGSGETQYF
>NA|TRBD1|TRBV18|TRBJ1-5
TGTGCCAGCTCCCTCGGGACAGGGGAATCTCAGCCCCAGCATTTT
CASSLGTGESQPQHF
>NA|TRBD1|TRBV6-5|TRBJ1-1
TGTGCCAGCAGCCGACAGGGGACGGACACTGAAGCTTTCTTT
CASSRQGTDTEAFF
>few|NA|TRBV7-9|TRBJ1-1
TGTGCCAGCAGCTTGGGAGAGGGCACTGAAGCTTTCTTT
CASSLGEGTEAFF
>NA|NA|TRBV5-1|TRBJ2-3
TGCGCCACCGGAACGGGAGTTGCAGATACGCAGTATTTT
CATGTGVADTQYF
>NA|NA|TRBV5-1|TRBJ1-1
TGCGCCAGCAGCTTATTCCCAGCGACAGGACGAAACACTGAAGCTTTCTTT
CASSLFPATGRNTEAFF
>NA|NA|TRBV5-4|TRBJ2-6
TGTGCCAGCAATGGGGGGGCGGGAGAGTTTGGGGCCAACGGCCTGACTTTC
CASNGGAGEFGANGLTF
>NA|NA|TRBV7-9|TRBJ1-1
TGTTCCAGCAGCTTAGGCGGAAACACTGAAGCTTTCTTT
CSSSLGGNTEAFF
>few|NA|TRBV19|TRBJ1-1
TGTGCCACAGGGGCAGGGATGAACACTGAAGCTTTCTTT
CATGAGMNTEAFF
>few|TRBD2|TRBV15|TRBJ2-1
TGTGCCACCAGGCCGGGACTAGCCAATGAGCAGTTCTTC
CATRPGLANEQFF
>NA|TRBD2|TRBV7-8|TRBJ2-3
TGTGCCAGCAGCTTAAAAAGATTAGCGGGAGTCACAGATACGCAGTATTTT
CASSLKRLAGVTDTQYF
>NA|TRBD1|TRBV4-3|TRBJ1-3
TGCGCCAGCAGCCAAGACAGGGGGCTTAGAAACACCATATATTTT
CASSQDRGLRNTIYF
>NA|TRBD2|TRBV13|TRBJ2-3
TGTGCCAGCAGTTCTCCTAGCGGGAGCACAGATACGCAGTATTTT
CASSSPSGSTDTQYF
>NA|TRBD1|TRBV28|TRBJ2-7
TGTGCCAGCAGGTCCGGACAGGGGTACGAGCAGTACTTC
CASRSGQGYEQYF
>NA|NA|TRBV28|TRBJ1-2
TGTGCCATAGCAGGGTCTAACTATGGCTACACCTTC
CAIAGSNYGYTF
>NA|NA|TRBV10-1|TRBJ1-1
TGCGCCAGCAGTGAGCCATCTCAGGGGACTGAAGCTTTCTTT
CASSEPSQGTEAFF
>NA|TRBD1|TRBV7-9|TRBJ2-6
TGTGCCAGCAGCTTCCGACGGACAGGGACCTCTGGGGCCAACGTCCTGACTTTC
CASSFRRTGTSGANVLTF
>NA|NA|TRBV6-6|TRBJ1-5
TGTGCCAGCAGGGAAAACGAGGGAGGCAATCAGCCCCAGCATTTT
CASRENEGGNQPQHF
>once|TRBD2|TRBV27|TRBJ2-1
TGTGCCAGCAGTTTAGGGGGAGGGCCTAATGAGCAGTTCTTC
CASSLGGGPNEQFF
>NA|NA|TRBV9|TRBJ1-1
TGTGCCAGCAGCGTAGCTACGACAGGTGAAGCTTTCTTT
CASSVATTGEAFF
>NA|NA|TRBV5-1|TRBJ2-7
TGCGCCAGCAGCTTGGTGGGGCGCTACGAGCAGTACTTC
CASSLVGRYEQYF
>once|NA|TRBV6-5|TRBJ2-7
TGTGCCAGCAGTTACTCATCAGGAGGCGAGCAGTACTTC
CASSYSSGGEQYF
>NA|NA|TRBV4-2|TRBJ2-7
TGTGCCAGCAGCCAAGACACCGGAGACAGTACCGAGCAGTACTTC
CASSQDTGDSTEQYF
>few|TRBD2|TRBV7-6|TRBJ2-2
TGTGCCAGCAGCTTAGCAGGGGAGGGCTACACCGGGGAGCTGTTTTTT
CASSLAGEGYTGELFF
>NA|NA|TRBV28|TRBJ1-2
TGTGCCAGCAGTTCAATGGAGAAATATGGCTACACCTTC
CASSSMEKYGYTF
>NA|TRBD1|TRBV28|TRBJ1-2
TGTGCCAGCAGTTGGGACAGGGGATTGGTGTCAAGTGGTGGCTACACCTTC
CASSWDRGLVSSGGYTF
>once|TRBD2|TRBV2|TRBJ2-3
TGTGCCAGCAGTTCACTAGCGGGAGAAGATACGCAGTATTTT
CASSSLAGEDTQYF
>NA|NA|TRBV28|TRBJ1-2
TGTGCCAGCAGTTCGACAGCTAACTATGGCTACACCTTC
CASSSTANYGYTF
>NA|NA|TRBV19|TRBJ2-7
TGTGCCACCAGCCCAACGGGGGACGAGCAGTACTTC
CATSPTGDEQYF
>NA|TRBD1|TRBV6-1|TRBJ2-7
TGTGCCAGTAAACCCGGGACAGGGGGCGACTACGAGCAGTACTTC
CASKPGTGGDYEQYF
>NA|NA|TRBV5-1|TRBJ2-5
TGCGCCAGCAGCTTGGCTAGCGCCCTCCAAGAGACCCAGTACTTC
CASSLASALQETQYF
>NA|TRBD1|TRBV5-1|TRBJ1-5
TGCGCCAGCAGCCTATCGACAGGGGACAATCAGCCCCAGCATTTT
CASSLSTGDNQPQHF
>few|NA|TRBV21-1|TRBJ1-5
TGTGCCAGCAAGTCGTCGACAGGGCAGGATCATCAGCCCCAGCATTTT
CASKSSTGQDHQPQHF
>NA|NA|TRBV5-4|TRBJ1-1
TGTGCCAGCAGCTTGGATCCTGCGGGGGTAATCACTGAAGCTTTCTTT
CASSLDPAGVITEAFF
>few|TRBD1|TRBV28|TRBJ1-2
TGTGCCAGCACCCCCGGACAGGACTCGTATGGCTACACCTTC
CASTPGQDSYGYTF
>NA|TRBD2|TRBV7-2|TRBJ2-3
TGTGCCAGCAGCTTGGGTGGGAGCGGGAGGGATACGCAGTATTTT
CASSLGGSGRDTQYF
>NA|NA|TRBV5-6|TRBJ2-3
TGTGCCAGCAGCTTGGTAGGGGCTCTAGAAGCGGATACGCAGTATTTT
CASSLVGALEADTQYF
>NA|NA|TRBV27|TRBJ1-1
TGTGCCAGCAGTTTATTCTCTGGGCAGGAAGCTTTCTTT
CASSLFSGQEAFF
>once|NA|TRBV11-2|TRBJ1-1
TGTGCCAGCAGTCCACATACGATGAACACTGAAGCTTTCTTT
CASSPHTMNTEAFF
>few|TRBD2|TRBV5-1|TRBJ2-1
TGCGCCAGCAGCGTGACTAGCGGAACTGGGGATGAGCAGTTCTTC
CASSVTSGTGDEQFF
>NA|NA|TRBV5-4|TRBJ2-5
TGTGCCAGCAGCTTGCCAGGGAGGGAGACCCAGTACTTC
CASSLPGRETQYF
>NA|NA|TRBV9|TRBJ2-3
TGTGCCAGCAGCACCAGCTGGGCCCCCCCCACAGATACGCAGTATTTT
CASSTSWAPPTDTQYF
>NA|NA|TRBV29-1|TRBJ1-2
TGCAGCGTTGAAGGTTCTTCCTATGGCTACACCTTC
CSVEGSSYGYTF
>NA|NA|TRBV27|TRBJ2-2
TGTGCCAGCAGTTTCTTGGAGACCGGCACCGGGGAGCTGTTTTTT
CASSFLETGTGELFF
>few|TRBD2|TRBV29-1|TRBJ2-3
TGCAGCGTCACTAGCGGGACGGTCACAGATACGCAGTATTTT
CSVTSGTVTDTQYF
>NA|NA|TRBV6-6|TRBJ1-2
TGTGCCAGCAGTCCGACTGTTACCTATGGCTACACCTTC
CASSPTVTYGYTF
>few|TRBD2|TRBV10-2|TRBJ2-1
TGCGCCAGCAGTGATGCTAGCGGGAGCTCCTACAATGAGCAGTTCTTC
CASSDASGSSYNEQFF
>NA|NA|TRBV6-6|TRBJ1-1
TGTGCCAGCAGTTACCAGGACAGGAACACTGAAGCTTTCTTT
CASSYQDRNTEAFF
>NA|TRBD1|TRBV4-1|TRBJ2-7
TGCGCCAGCAGCCAAGGGACAGGGCCCTACGAGCAGTACTTC
CASSQGTGPYEQYF
>NA|NA|TRBV25-1|TRBJ2-1
TGTGCCAGCTCGTCCGGCGGCCGTGGCTCCTACAATGAGCAGTTCTTC
CASSSGGRGSYNEQFF
>few|NA|TRBV9|TRBJ2-3
TGTGCCAGCAGCGTAGGAGGGAGTAGCACAGATACGCAGTATTTT
CASSVGGSSTDTQYF